This is a list of T cell receptor beta chains from one sample in a study of control samples from healthy donors and cancer patients. Sequencing used immunoSEQ multiplex PCR; TCRdb keeps in-frame clones, though not all of them. Found here are under 30,000 clones, around 85% of them singletons; the top ten hold less than 8%. Source material: PBMCs. These receptors were collected from a woman in her fifties or sixties with head and neck cancer. Each CDR3 is given with its conserved first and last residue. Fields, in order: D gene, V gene, J gene, clone size, CDR3 DNA, CDR3 protein. The D gene is left open where the match is weak. Size is omitted from some rows. Given values are once, few, many or a class for expanded clones.

d_gene: TRBD1; v_gene: TRBV5-1; j_gene: TRBJ2-2; abundance: NA; CDR3nt: TGCGCCAGCAGCGGACAGGGGGCCGGGACCGGGGAGCTGTTTTTT; CDR3aa: CASSGQGAGTGELFF
d_gene: TRBD2; v_gene: TRBV6-2/TRBV6-3; j_gene: TRBJ2-5; abundance: few; CDR3nt: TGTGCCAGCAGCACAGCGGGGGAGACCCAGTACTTC; CDR3aa: CASSTAGETQYF
d_gene: NA; v_gene: TRBV19; j_gene: TRBJ1-5; abundance: NA; CDR3nt: TGTGCCAGTAGCCGGGACGGAGAGGGCAATCAGCCCCAGCATTTT; CDR3aa: CASSRDGEGNQPQHF
d_gene: TRBD1; v_gene: TRBV6-6; j_gene: TRBJ2-2; abundance: NA; CDR3nt: TGTGCCAGCAGCCCCAGGGGGCACTCCGGGGAGCTGTTTTTT; CDR3aa: CASSPRGHSGELFF
d_gene: TRBD1; v_gene: TRBV2; j_gene: TRBJ1-6; abundance: NA; CDR3nt: TGTGCCAGCAGCACCGGACAGGGGTCTAACTATAATTCACCCCTCCACTTT; CDR3aa: CASSTGQGSNYNSPLHF
d_gene: TRBD2; v_gene: TRBV5-4; j_gene: TRBJ2-2; abundance: NA; CDR3nt: TGTGCCAGCAGCTTGGGGCTAGCGGGGAACACCGGGGAGCTGTTTTTT; CDR3aa: CASSLGLAGNTGELFF
d_gene: TRBD1; v_gene: TRBV3-1/TRBV3-2; j_gene: TRBJ2-2; abundance: NA; CDR3nt: TGTGCCAGCAGGGCCCGCGGACAGGGGTACACCGGGGAGCTGTTTTTT; CDR3aa: CASRARGQGYTGELFF
d_gene: TRBD2; v_gene: TRBV12-5; j_gene: TRBJ2-1; abundance: NA; CDR3nt: TGTGCTAGTGGTCCGGGACTAGCGATAGGTAATGAGCAGTTCTTC; CDR3aa: CASGPGLAIGNEQFF
d_gene: TRBD1; v_gene: TRBV19; j_gene: TRBJ1-1; abundance: NA; CDR3nt: TGTGCCAGTAGTCCGGGGACAGGGAAGTACACTGAAGCTTTCTTT; CDR3aa: CASSPGTGKYTEAFF
d_gene: TRBD2; v_gene: TRBV11-2; j_gene: TRBJ2-5; abundance: NA; CDR3nt: TGTGCCAGCAGCTCAACTAGCGGGAGGGCGAAGACCCAGTACTTC; CDR3aa: CASSSTSGRAKTQYF
d_gene: TRBD1; v_gene: TRBV18; j_gene: TRBJ1-5; abundance: once; CDR3nt: TGTGCCAGCTCGGGACAGATCAATCAGCCCCAGCATTTT; CDR3aa: CASSGQINQPQHF
d_gene: NA; v_gene: TRBV5-6; j_gene: TRBJ2-1; abundance: NA; CDR3nt: TGTGCCAGCAGCCGGAGAAACGAGCAGTTCTTC; CDR3aa: CASSRRNEQFF
d_gene: NA; v_gene: TRBV7-2; j_gene: TRBJ2-1; abundance: NA; CDR3nt: TGTGCCAGCACCTCGCTGCCGGGGAACAGGGAGCAGTTCTTC; CDR3aa: CASTSLPGNREQFF
d_gene: NA; v_gene: TRBV5-1; j_gene: TRBJ1-1; abundance: NA; CDR3nt: TGCGCCAGCAGCTTCGTGCCCTCGAACACTGAAGCTTTCTTT; CDR3aa: CASSFVPSNTEAFF
d_gene: NA; v_gene: TRBV3-1/TRBV3-2; j_gene: TRBJ2-1; abundance: once; CDR3nt: TGTGCCAGCAGCCAGACTAGTGATGCGTACAATGAGCAGTTCTTC; CDR3aa: CASSQTSDAYNEQFF
d_gene: TRBD1; v_gene: TRBV7-9; j_gene: TRBJ2-2; abundance: NA; CDR3nt: TGTGCCAGCACCGTTCAGGGACAGCCGAACACCGGGGAGCTGTTTTTT; CDR3aa: CASTVQGQPNTGELFF
d_gene: NA; v_gene: TRBV10-3; j_gene: TRBJ1-4; abundance: NA; CDR3nt: TGTGCCATCAGTGCTGGGGCAGGGCGCGAAAAACTGTTTTTT; CDR3aa: CAISAGAGREKLFF
d_gene: TRBD2; v_gene: TRBV5-1; j_gene: TRBJ2-7; abundance: NA; CDR3nt: TGCGCCAGCAGCTTGTGGACTAGCGGGAGCGTCGGCGAGCAGTACTTC; CDR3aa: CASSLWTSGSVGEQYF
d_gene: TRBD1; v_gene: TRBV20-1; j_gene: TRBJ1-6; abundance: NA; CDR3nt: TGCAGTGCTAGTCCGGGACAGGGGGCGAATTCACCCCTCCACTTT; CDR3aa: CSASPGQGANSPLHF
d_gene: NA; v_gene: TRBV6-2/TRBV6-3; j_gene: TRBJ1-3; abundance: NA; CDR3nt: TGTGCCAGCAGTTCGCCTGGGGGGACCCCCTCTGGAAACACCATATATTTT; CDR3aa: CASSSPGGTPSGNTIYF
d_gene: NA; v_gene: TRBV3-1/TRBV3-2; j_gene: TRBJ2-1; abundance: once; CDR3nt: TGTGCCAGCAGCCAGGGGGGACTTAGCTCCTACAATGAGCAGTTCTTC; CDR3aa: CASSQGGLSSYNEQFF
d_gene: TRBD1; v_gene: TRBV7-8; j_gene: TRBJ2-4; abundance: NA; CDR3nt: TGTGCCAGCAGCTTAGACAGGGGGTACCAGTACTTC; CDR3aa: CASSLDRGYQYF
d_gene: TRBD2; v_gene: TRBV2; j_gene: TRBJ2-7; abundance: NA; CDR3nt: TGTGCCAGCAGCGTTACTAGCGGGAGGGCTCGCGAGTACTTC; CDR3aa: CASSVTSGRAREYF
d_gene: TRBD1; v_gene: TRBV11-3; j_gene: TRBJ2-5; abundance: once; CDR3nt: TGTGCCAGCAGCCCCCCCCGAGAGGGGGCGAGAACCCAGTACTTC; CDR3aa: CASSPPREGARTQYF
d_gene: TRBD2; v_gene: TRBV11-3; j_gene: TRBJ2-7; abundance: NA; CDR3nt: TGTGCCAGCAGCTTAGCGGGCGCTAGCGGAAGCTCCTACGAGCAGTACTTC; CDR3aa: CASSLAGASGSSYEQYF
d_gene: TRBD1; v_gene: TRBV5-1; j_gene: TRBJ2-7; abundance: once; CDR3nt: TGCGCCAGCAGCTTGACCGGGACAGGGGCCTACGAGCAGTACTTC; CDR3aa: CASSLTGTGAYEQYF
d_gene: NA; v_gene: TRBV24-1; j_gene: TRBJ2-3; abundance: NA; CDR3nt: TGTGCCACCAGTGATTTGGGCAGGGAGACAGATACGCAGTATTTT; CDR3aa: CATSDLGRETDTQYF
d_gene: TRBD1; v_gene: TRBV4-1; j_gene: TRBJ1-6; abundance: few; CDR3nt: TGCGCCAGCAGCCCCCGTACAGGGACAGGGGCTAATTCACCCCTCCACTTT; CDR3aa: CASSPRTGTGANSPLHF
d_gene: TRBD2; v_gene: TRBV6-4; j_gene: TRBJ2-7; abundance: NA; CDR3nt: TGTGCCAGCAGTGACAGACTAGCGGACCCCTACGAGCAGTACTTC; CDR3aa: CASSDRLADPYEQYF
d_gene: TRBD1; v_gene: TRBV27; j_gene: TRBJ1-3; abundance: NA; CDR3nt: TGTGCCAGCAGTTTAGCGGCAGGGGGTTTTGGAAACACCATATATTTT; CDR3aa: CASSLAAGGFGNTIYF
d_gene: NA; v_gene: TRBV12-3/TRBV12-4; j_gene: TRBJ2-5; abundance: once; CDR3nt: TGTGCCAGCGGGCTTACAGAGACCCAGTACTTC; CDR3aa: CASGLTETQYF
d_gene: TRBD1; v_gene: TRBV11-2; j_gene: TRBJ1-2; abundance: NA; CDR3nt: TGTGCCAGCAGCTTTGGACAGGGGCGCTACACCTTC; CDR3aa: CASSFGQGRYTF
d_gene: NA; v_gene: TRBV7-2; j_gene: TRBJ2-1; abundance: NA; CDR3nt: TGTGCCAGCAGCTTAGCGGGCGGGGCGGCCTACAATGAGCAGTTCTTC; CDR3aa: CASSLAGGAAYNEQFF
d_gene: NA; v_gene: TRBV6-5; j_gene: TRBJ2-7; abundance: NA; CDR3nt: TGTGCCAGCAAGGGTCCAGGATCCTACGAGCAGTACTTC; CDR3aa: CASKGPGSYEQYF
d_gene: TRBD2; v_gene: TRBV28; j_gene: TRBJ2-2; abundance: NA; CDR3nt: TGTGCCAGCAGTAGCGGGGGGACGTACACCGGGGAGCTGTTTTTT; CDR3aa: CASSSGGTYTGELFF
d_gene: TRBD1; v_gene: TRBV9; j_gene: TRBJ2-7; abundance: few; CDR3nt: TGTGCCAGCAGCGTAGGGACAGGTTACTCCTACGAGCAGTACTTC; CDR3aa: CASSVGTGYSYEQYF
d_gene: NA; v_gene: TRBV29-1; j_gene: TRBJ1-2; abundance: NA; CDR3nt: TGCAGCGCCATCCCGAGGGGGAACTATGGCTACACCTTC; CDR3aa: CSAIPRGNYGYTF
d_gene: NA; v_gene: TRBV18; j_gene: TRBJ1-4; abundance: NA; CDR3nt: TGTGCCAGCTCACCCCCTTTGGGGGCTCACGGAGAAAAACTGTTTTTT; CDR3aa: CASSPPLGAHGEKLFF
d_gene: TRBD1; v_gene: TRBV27; j_gene: TRBJ2-1; abundance: NA; CDR3nt: TGTGCCAGCAGCTTACCGGGACAGGGGCCTCGCAGGGGCAATGAGCAGTTCTTC; CDR3aa: CASSLPGQGPRRGNEQFF
d_gene: NA; v_gene: TRBV7-9; j_gene: TRBJ1-1; abundance: NA; CDR3nt: TGTGCCAGCAGCTTCCTGGTAGGGGCTTTCTTT; CDR3aa: CASSFLVGAFF
d_gene: NA; v_gene: TRBV7-9; j_gene: TRBJ1-5; abundance: NA; CDR3nt: TGTGCCAGCAGCTCAAGCGGGGGTTTACAGCAGCCCCAGCATTTT; CDR3aa: CASSSSGGLQQPQHF
d_gene: NA; v_gene: TRBV12-3/TRBV12-4; j_gene: TRBJ2-1; abundance: NA; CDR3nt: TGTGCCAGCAGGTCCGAGGGGGATGAGCAGTTCTTC; CDR3aa: CASRSEGDEQFF